The rows below give T cell receptor beta chains drawn from one sample of a study of circulating CD8 cells and anti-PD-1 response in melanoma. One entry per CDR3 protein results from TCRdb running MiXCR on the reads. The sample has about 130 distinct CDR3 sequences, over 15% seen once; the top ten hold about two thirds. The starting material was CD8+ T cells from PBMCs, obtained at baseline or after one month of anti-PD-1 therapy (not recorded which). These receptors originate from a human donor with melanoma. Each CDR3 is given with its conserved first and last residue. The D gene is left open where the match is weak. Part of the rows lack a size; the others show once, few, many or a class for expanded clones.

D	size	J	V	DNA	CDR3
-	large	TRBJ2-7	TRBV12-5	TGTGCTAGTGCTCCGGGACCGGGGGACTACGAGCAGTACTTC	CASAPGPGDYEQYF
TRBD2	-	TRBJ2-3	TRBV5-4	TGTGCCGGCAGCTTGGGACTAGCGGGCGTACTAACAGATACGCAGTATTTT	CAGSLGLAGVLTDTQYF
-	few	TRBJ2-5	TRBV5-4	TGTGCCAGCAGCTGGGATTTTCGTCAGTACCAAGAGACCCAGTACTTC	CASSWDFRQYQETQYF
-	hyperexpanded	TRBJ2-2	TRBV6-5	TGTGCCAGCAGTTGGAACATAGGCGGGGAGCTGTTTTTT	CASSWNIGGELFF
-	hyperexpanded	TRBJ2-7	TRBV2	TGTGCCAGCAGTGACCAGTCTATGTCCTACGAGCAGTACTTC	CASSDQSMSYEQYF
-	-	TRBJ2-1	TRBV18	TGTGCCAGCTCACCAACAGGGTACTACGATGAGCAGTTCTTC	CASSPTGYYDEQFF
-	large	TRBJ1-5	TRBV19	TGTGCCAGTAGTACTCACCTGGTTGGCAATCAGCCCCAGCATTTT	CASSTHLVGNQPQHF
TRBD1	-	TRBJ2-7	TRBV19	TGTGCCAGTAGTCAAGCGACAGGGCCGTGGGAGCAGTACTTC	CASSQATGPWEQYF
-	-	TRBJ2-1	TRBV7-8	TGTGCCAGCAGCCCGACGACTGAGTTCTCCTACAATGAGCAGTTCTTC	CASSPTTEFSYNEQFF
-	large	TRBJ2-7	TRBV28	TGTGCCAGCAGTTCCCGACTAGTCGAGCAGTACTTC	CASSSRLVEQYF